The 28 T cell receptor beta chains below were found in one sample sequenced in a study of shared clonotypes between healthy human individuals. This table comes from immunoSEQ multiplex PCR, and its TCRdb copy is limited to in-frame clones, with some not included. The table lists about half a million clones, roughly 77% of them singletons. The sequencing input was PBMCs. The receptors shown here come from a woman in her 40s in good health. Some clones in this sample may be carry-over from other donors' samples.

The gene calls are TRBV9 and TRBJ1-3; no clear D. Germline CDR1 is SGDLS and CDR2 is YYNGEE. V was clipped by 0 bases and J by 9 bases, with 10 bases between them. The CDR3 spans 13 residues. CDR3: CASSVAVSGTIYF. The CDR3 DNA sequence: TGTGCCAGCAGCGTAGCTGTGTCGGGCACCATATATTTT.

Turning to this clone: Other nucleotide sequences from this sample produce the same CDR3. The chain joins TRBV6-1 to TRBJ1-1, with 8 positions matching TRBD1. Unmatched junction bases numbered 1, after V lost 4 bases and J lost 3 bases. CDR3 length: 13 amino acids. The V gene's germline CDR1 is MNHNS and CDR2 SASEGT. CDR3 residues: CASSGDRHTEAFF. In DNA form, the CDR3 reads TGTGCCAGCAGTGGGGACAGGCACACTGAAGCTTTCTTT.

Turning to this clone: The same CDR3 arises from other DNA sequences in this sample as well. V usage is TRBV5-1 and J usage is TRBJ2-7, with 11 positions matching TRBD1. V shed 0 bases, J shed 4 bases, and the junction held 0 bases outside the gene matches. The CDR3 is 14 residues long. Germline assignment: CDR1 SGHRS and CDR2 YFSETQ. CDR3 amino acids: CASSLGDRGYEQYF. CDR3 nucleotide sequence: TGCGCCAGCAGCTTGGGGGACAGGGGGTACGAGCAGTACTTC.

This rearrangement joins TRBV7-8 to TRBJ2-1, with TRBD2 matching over 7 bases. The CDR3 contains 13 residues. With V trimmed by 0 bases and J by 9 bases, 2 bases remained unmatched. Germline V lookup: CDR1 SGHVS, CDR2 FQNEAQ. This CDR3 is CASSLAGRVEQFF. The DNA of the CDR3 is TGTGCCAGCAGCTTAGCGGGGAGGGTTGAGCAGTTCTTC. The complete variable domain, with remaining parts taken from reference TRBV7-8 and TRBJ2-1, reads GAGVSQSPRYKVAKRGQDVALRCDPISGHVSLFWYQQALGQGPEFLTYFQNEAQLDKSGLPSDRFFAERPEGSVSTLKIQRTQQEDSAVYLCASSLAGRVEQFFGPGTRLTVL.

The chain links TRBV7-6 to TRBJ2-7; D gene ambiguous. The CDR3 contains 14 residues. CDR1 and CDR2 from the germline V gene are SGHVS and FNYEAQ. V was cut by 5 bases and J by 0 bases, with 11 bases left in between. CDR3 DNA: TGTGCCAGCAGCGGTCTGGGGTTCTCCTACGAGCAGTACTTC. Residues: CASSGLGFSYEQYF.

As to this clone: A much larger clone lies a single base off, so this may be a read error. This chain uses TRBV11-3 with TRBJ2-1, with TRBD2 matching over 9 bases. Germline V gene data show CDR1 as SGHNT and CDR2 as YENEEA. V was pared by 5 bases and J by 3 bases, with 2 bases of the junction left unmatched. This CDR3 has 14 amino acids. The CDR3 sequence is CASSRSGSYNEQFF. DNA for the CDR3: TGTGCCAGCAGCCGTAGCGGGAGCTACAATGAGCAGTTCTTC.

The rearrangement uses TRBV30 and TRBJ2-5; tentative D call: TRBD2 (6 bases). CDR1 and CDR2 from the germline V gene are GTSNPN and SVGIG (reference sequence). CDR3 length: 13 residues. Trimming shortened V by 4 bases and J by 2 bases, and 11 bases separated the two germline ends. The CDR3 protein is CAWNSGGQETQYF. As DNA, the CDR3 is TGTGCCTGGAATAGCGGAGGACAAGAGACCCAGTACTTC. The full variable domain, in which reference TRBV30 and TRBJ2-5 provide the parts outside the CDR3, is SQTIHQWPATLVQPVGSPLSLECTVEGTSNPNLYWYRQAAGRGLQLLFYSVGIGQISSEVPQNLSASRPQDRQFILSSKKLLLSDSGFYLCAWNSGGQETQYFGPGTRLLVL.

CDR3 sequence: CATGPGDTEAFF. The CDR3 bases are TGCGCCACTGGGCCCGGGGACACTGAAGCTTTCTTT. The chain uses TRBV10-2 and TRBJ1-1; D call uncertain. Trimming left V 10 bases short and J 3 bases short, with 12 bases between. Germline CDR1 is WSHSY and CDR2 is SAAADI. The CDR3 sequence is 12 residues long.

This clone was seen only a few times. This chain connects TRBV10-1 to TRBJ2-1; TRBD2 matches 9 bases. The V gene's germline CDR1 is WNHNN and CDR2 SYGVQD (reference sequence). The CDR3 is made up of 16 amino acids. The V segment lost 2 bases and the J segment 8 bases; nucleotides outside the gene matches: 10. In nucleotides, the CDR3 is TGCGCCAGCAGTGAGCGTGGGACTAGCTCCCTCCATGAGCAGTTCTTC. Its translation: CASSERGTSSLHEQFF.

A single count supports this clone. The chain carries TRBV11-1 and TRBJ1-1; D not resolved. Trimming stripped 4 bases from V and 2 bases from J, with 11 bases between. This CDR3 has 14 residues. Per germline, CDR1 SGHAT and CDR2 FQDESV (reference sequence). The CDR3 spells CASSSGPDNTEAFF. For the CDR3, the DNA is TGTGCCAGCAGCTCCGGGCCGGACAACACTGAAGCTTTCTTT. Full variable domain (missing parts from reference TRBV11-1 and TRBJ1-1): EAEVAQSPRYKITEKSQAVAFWCDPISGHATLYWYRQILGQGPELLVQFQDESVVDDSQLPKDRFSAERLKGVDSTLKIQPAELGDSAMYLCASSSGPDNTEAFFGQGTRLTVV.

The rearrangement links TRBV27 to TRBJ1-5; 11 bases are shared with TRBD1. Unmatched junction bases numbered 7, after V lost 3 bases and J lost 9 bases. The CDR3 runs to 15 residues. Per germline, CDR1 MNHEY and CDR2 SMNVEV (reference sequence). The chain's CDR3 is CASSLNGQGARPQHF. Written as DNA, the CDR3 is TGTGCCAGCAGTTTGAATGGACAGGGGGCCAGGCCCCAGCATTTT.

This clone was seen a few times. The chain has TRBV19 and TRBJ1-1; 8 positions match TRBD1. Trimming cost V 4 bases and J 3 bases; bases outside gene matches: 4. The CDR3 covers 14 residues. CDR1 LNHDA and CDR2 SQIVND come from the germline V gene (reference sequence). CDR3 bases: TGTGCCAGTAGTACTAACAGGGGGTACACTGAAGCTTTCTTT. It translates to CASSTNRGYTEAFF.

The chain is built from TRBV7-3 and TRBJ2-1; 12 positions agree with TRBD1. With 2 bases clipped from V and 7 bases from J, the junction kept 12 bases outside the gene matches. The germline CDR1 and CDR2 sequences are SGHTA and FQGTGA. The CDR3 sequence is 18 residues long. The CDR3 nucleotides are TGTGCCAGCAGCTTATCTTACCCGGGACAGGGGGCGCGGAATGAGCAGTTCTTC. Translated: CASSLSYPGQGARNEQFF.

This chain uses TRBV5-1 with TRBJ2-1; no clear D gene. CDR3 size: 15 residues. Trimming took off 0 bases at V and 6 bases at J, with 13 bases between the two ends. In germline, CDR1 is SGHRS, CDR2 YFSETQ. CDR3 loop: CASSLGRAPGNEQFF. CDR3 in DNA: TGCGCCAGCAGCTTGGGTCGCGCCCCGGGCAATGAGCAGTTCTTC.

The V gene is TRBV10-3, the J gene TRBJ2-6; unclear D gene. Germline CDR1 is ENHRY and CDR2 is SYGVKD. The CDR3 contains 15 residues. V lost 6 bases and J lost 0, with 9 bases in between. CDR3 residues: CAIRDGHSGANVLTF. CDR3 sequence (DNA): TGTGCCATCAGGGACGGTCACTCTGGGGCCAACGTCCTGACTTTC.

The chain joins TRBV14 to TRBJ2-1; 8 positions agree with TRBD2. There are 13 residues in the CDR3. The J segment lost 8 bases and the V segment lost 9 bases, leaving 9 bases of the junction unmatched. The V gene's germline CDR1 is SGHDN and CDR2 FVKESK. The CDR3 DNA reads as TGTGCCAGTTCAAGCGGGAGTAAGGATGAGCAGTTCTTC. Amino acids: CASSSGSKDEQFF.

The chain has TRBV2 and TRBJ2-5; 8 bases are shared with TRBD2. This CDR3 has 14 residues. Germline V gives CDR1 SNHLY, CDR2 FYNNEI. After removal of 4 bases from V and 5 bases from J, the junction contained 6 bases not matched to a gene. DNA of the CDR3: TGTGCCAGCAGTGGGTCAAGCGGGAGTGAGACCCAGTACTTC. It specifies CASSGSSGSETQYF.

This chain joins TRBV5-5 and TRBJ2-7; 8 bases align to TRBD1. V lost 3 bases and J lost 4; bases outside the gene matches: 9. The CDR3 is 15 residues long. Germline V gene lookup returns CDR1 SGHKS and CDR2 YYEKEE (reference sequence). In DNA, the CDR3 is TGTGCCAGCAGCTCCGGCAGGGGGCCCGGATACGAGCAGTACTTC. The encoded protein is CASSSGRGPGYEQYF.

The J gene is TRBJ2-1, the V gene TRBV7-3; no definite D call. The germline V and J ends were trimmed by 4 bases and 11 bases, with 15 bases remaining between them. The CDR3 has 13 amino acids. Germline lookup yields CDR1 SGHTA and CDR2 FQGTGA. The CDR3 DNA reads as TGTGCCAGCAGCTACCTGGCGGTGACGAAGCAGTTCTTC. Translation: CASSYLAVTKQFF.

V is TRBV5-4 and J is TRBJ1-4; TRBD1 agrees at 9 bases. The germline V gene encodes CDR1 SGHNT and CDR2 YYREEE (reference sequence). The CDR3 runs to 16 residues. The trim removed 4 bases at V and 8 bases at J, leaving 12 bases unmatched. In DNA form, the CDR3 reads TGTGCCAGCAGCCCTTCATCGGACAGGGGACGGGAAAAACTGTTTTTT. Translation gives CASSPSSDRGREKLFF. The full variable domain, in which reference TRBV5-4 and TRBJ1-4 provide the parts outside the CDR3, is ETGVTQSPTHLIKTRGQQVTLRCSSQSGHNTVSWYQQALGQGPQFIFQYYREEENGRGNFPPRFSGLQFPNYSSELNVNALELDDSALYLCASSPSSDRGREKLFFGSGTQLSVL.

This chain joins TRBV5-1 and TRBJ2-1, with 14 nucleotides matching TRBD2. This CDR3 comprises 16 residues. After removal of 0 bases from V and 8 bases from J, the junction contained 4 bases not matched to a gene. CDR1 SGHRS and CDR2 YFSETQ come from the germline V gene. CDR3 amino acids: CASSLVGTSGSDEQFF. The CDR3 nucleotides read TGCGCCAGCAGCTTGGTCGGGACTAGCGGGAGTGATGAGCAGTTCTTC. Full variable domain (missing parts from reference TRBV5-1 and TRBJ2-1): KAGVTQTPRYLIKTRGQQVTLSCSPISGHRSVSWYQQTPGQGLQFLFEYFSETQRNKGNFPGRFSGRQFSNSRSEMNVSTLELGDSALYLCASSLVGTSGSDEQFFGPGTRLTVL.

V and J are TRBV2 and TRBJ2-1; 7 positions match TRBD1. The CDR3 is made up of 14 amino acids. With 1 base clipped from V and 9 bases from J, the junction kept 6 bases outside the gene matches. The germline V gene encodes CDR1 SNHLY and CDR2 FYNNEI. CDR3 sequence: CASSEDRGFGEQFF. CDR3 sequence (DNA): TGTGCCAGCAGTGAAGACAGGGGATTCGGTGAGCAGTTCTTC.

This chain joins TRBV28 and TRBJ2-1; a weak D match, TRBD2 (5 bases). Germline-derived CDR1 and CDR2 are MDHEN and SYDVKM. This CDR3 has 17 amino acids. V shed 5 bases and J shed 5 bases, with 22 bases lying between them. CDR3 in DNA: TGTGCCAGCAGTCGTACCCAAGCGGCACCCCCCGACAATGAGCAGTTCTTC. Translating gives CASSRTQAAPPDNEQFF.

The sample holds one count of this clone. This may arise from a read error, as a much more abundant clone is one base away. The chain carries TRBV5-6 and TRBJ2-5; 13 bases are shared with TRBD2. The CDR3 totals 15 residues. V lost 4 bases, J lost 4 bases, and 4 bases stayed unmatched. Per the germline V gene, CDR1 is SGHDT and CDR2 is YYEEEE. The CDR3 nucleotides read TGTGCCAGCAGCCCCGGACTAGCGGGAGCAGAGACCCAGTACTTC. It codes for CASSPGLAGAETQYF.

V and J are TRBV30 and TRBJ1-1; D is possibly TRBD1 (6 bases). The CDR3 is 13 residues long. Looked up from germline, CDR1 is GTSNPN and CDR2 is SVGIG (reference sequence). Trimming removed 5 bases from V and 2 bases from J, with 12 bases in between. CDR3 protein: CAWLTGFNTEAFF. CDR3 in DNA: TGTGCCTGGCTAACAGGGTTTAACACTGAAGCTTTCTTT. The variable domain in full, with the rest retrieved from reference TRBV30 and TRBJ1-1, is SQTIHQWPATLVQPVGSPLSLECTVEGTSNPNLYWYRQAAGRGLQLLFYSVGIGQISSEVPQNLSASRPQDRQFILSSKKLLLSDSGFYLCAWLTGFNTEAFFGQGTRLTVV.

The rearrangement joins TRBV29-1 to TRBJ2-5; D unclear. The CDR3 length is 12 residues. The V end was cut by 4 bases, the J end by 5 bases, with 11 bases between. The germline gives CDR1 SQVTM, CDR2 ANQGSEA. CDR3 amino acids: CSVVPTGETQYF. Here the CDR3 DNA reads TGCAGCGTTGTCCCAACCGGTGAGACCCAGTACTTC.

The rearrangement uses TRBV5-6 and TRBJ2-1; TRBD2 agrees at 10 bases. Trimming removed 7 bases from V and 8 bases from J; junction bases left unmatched: 9. The CDR3 sequence is 14 residues long. The germline CDR1 and CDR2 sequences are SGHDT and YYEEEE. CDR3 nucleotides: TGTGCCAGCCGGCTGCTAGCGGGAGTGGATGAGCAGTTCTTC. This gives the protein CASRLLAGVDEQFF.

Of note for this clone: Other DNA sequences in the same sample also yield this CDR3. This chain uses TRBV5-1 with TRBJ1-1, with TRBD1 as a possible D gene (6 bases). CDR1 is SGHRS and CDR2 is YFSETQ in the germline V gene. V shed 4 bases and J shed 1 base, with 14 bases lying between them. CDR3 length equals 15 residues. DNA of the CDR3: TGCGCCAGCAGCCCCCGAGAGGGGGGGAACACTGAAGCTTTCTTT. Protein sequence: CASSPREGGNTEAFF.